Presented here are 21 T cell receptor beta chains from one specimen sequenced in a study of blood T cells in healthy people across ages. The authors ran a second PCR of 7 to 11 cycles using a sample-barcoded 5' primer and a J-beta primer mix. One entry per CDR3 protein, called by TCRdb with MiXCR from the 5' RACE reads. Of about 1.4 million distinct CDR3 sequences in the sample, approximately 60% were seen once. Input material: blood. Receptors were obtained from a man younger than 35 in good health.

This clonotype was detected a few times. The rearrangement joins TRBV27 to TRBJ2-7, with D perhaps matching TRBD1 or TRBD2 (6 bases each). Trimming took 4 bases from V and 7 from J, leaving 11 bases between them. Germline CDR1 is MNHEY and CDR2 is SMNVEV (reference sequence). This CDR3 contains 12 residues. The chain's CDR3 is CASSSGGSEQYF. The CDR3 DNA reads TGTGCCAGCAGTTCCGGGGGCAGTGAGCAGTACTTC.

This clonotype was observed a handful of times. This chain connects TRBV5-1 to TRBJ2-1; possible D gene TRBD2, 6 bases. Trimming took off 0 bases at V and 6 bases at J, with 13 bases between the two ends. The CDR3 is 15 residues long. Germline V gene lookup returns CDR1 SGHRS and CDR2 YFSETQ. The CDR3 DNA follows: TGCGCCAGCAGCTTGGCGGCAGGACTACCCAATGAGCAGTTCTTC. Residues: CASSLAAGLPNEQFF.

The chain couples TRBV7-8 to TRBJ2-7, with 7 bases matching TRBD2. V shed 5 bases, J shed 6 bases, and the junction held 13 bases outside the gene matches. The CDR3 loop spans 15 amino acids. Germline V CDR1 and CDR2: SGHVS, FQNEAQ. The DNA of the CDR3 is TGTGCCAGCAGCCAAAAGAGCGGGATCGTTTTCGAGCAGTACTTC. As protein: CASSQKSGIVFEQYF.

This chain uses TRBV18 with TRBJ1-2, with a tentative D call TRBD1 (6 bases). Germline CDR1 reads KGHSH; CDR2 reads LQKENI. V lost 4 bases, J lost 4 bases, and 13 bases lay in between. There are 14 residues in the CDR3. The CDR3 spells CASSQGTSIYGYTF. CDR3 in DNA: TGTGCCAGCTCACAGGGGACAAGCATCTATGGCTACACCTTC.

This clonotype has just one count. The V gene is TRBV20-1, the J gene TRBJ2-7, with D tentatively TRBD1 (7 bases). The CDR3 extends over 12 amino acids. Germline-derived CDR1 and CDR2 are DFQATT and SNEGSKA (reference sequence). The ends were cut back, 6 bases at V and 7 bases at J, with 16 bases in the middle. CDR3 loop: CSAEGPGGEQYF. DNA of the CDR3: TGCAGTGCGGAGGGCCCAGGGGGGGAGCAGTACTTC.

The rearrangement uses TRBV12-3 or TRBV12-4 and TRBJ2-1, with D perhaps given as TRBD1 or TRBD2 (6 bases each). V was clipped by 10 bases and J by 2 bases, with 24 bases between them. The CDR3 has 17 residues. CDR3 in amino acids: CAIRSEGLGGPYNEQFF. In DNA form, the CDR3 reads TGTGCCATCCGATCGGAGGGCCTAGGGGGTCCCTACAATGAGCAGTTCTTC.

This CDR3 reads CSADGLAEGYRADTQYF. CDR3 nucleotides: TGCAGTGCTGATGGACTAGCGGAGGGGTATCGTGCAGATACGCAGTATTTT. The chain recombines TRBV20-1 with TRBJ2-3, with 10 positions matching TRBD2. Germline lookup yields CDR1 DFQATT and CDR2 SNEGSKA (reference sequence). The CDR3 runs to 17 residues. The V and J ends lost 5 bases and 4 bases, in that order; junction bases with no gene match: 15.

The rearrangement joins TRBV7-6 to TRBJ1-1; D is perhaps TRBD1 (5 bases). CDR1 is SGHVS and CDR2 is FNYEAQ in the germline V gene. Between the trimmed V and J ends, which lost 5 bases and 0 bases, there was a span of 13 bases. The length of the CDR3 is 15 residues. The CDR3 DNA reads TGTGCCAGCAGCGCCACCGGGACCGTGAACACTGAAGCTTTCTTT. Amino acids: CASSATGTVNTEAFF.

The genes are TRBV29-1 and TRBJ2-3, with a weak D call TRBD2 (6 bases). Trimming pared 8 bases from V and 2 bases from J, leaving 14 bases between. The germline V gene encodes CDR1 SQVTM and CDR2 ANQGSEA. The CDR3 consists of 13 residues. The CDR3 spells CSKGDSSTDTQYF. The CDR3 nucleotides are TGCAGCAAAGGGGACTCGTCCACAGATACGCAGTATTTT.

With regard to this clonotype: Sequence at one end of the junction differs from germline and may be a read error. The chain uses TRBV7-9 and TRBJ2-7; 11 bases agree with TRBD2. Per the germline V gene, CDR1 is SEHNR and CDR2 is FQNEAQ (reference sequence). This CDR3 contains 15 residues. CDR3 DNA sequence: TGTGCCGGCAGCACAGGGACTAGCGGATCCTACGAGCAGTACTTC. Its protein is CAGSTGTSGSYEQYF.

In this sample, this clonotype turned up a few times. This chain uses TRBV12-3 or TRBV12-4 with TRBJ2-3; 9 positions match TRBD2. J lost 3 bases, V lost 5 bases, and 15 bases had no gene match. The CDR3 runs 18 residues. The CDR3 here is CASSPRDELAGLTDTQYF. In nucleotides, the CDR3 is TGTGCCAGCAGTCCTAGAGATGAACTAGCGGGTCTTACAGATACGCAGTATTTT.

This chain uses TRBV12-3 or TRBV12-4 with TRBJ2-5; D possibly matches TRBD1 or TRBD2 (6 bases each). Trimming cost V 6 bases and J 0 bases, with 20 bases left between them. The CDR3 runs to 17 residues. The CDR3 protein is CASSDPQGGSHQETQYF. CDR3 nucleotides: TGTGCCAGCAGCGACCCACAAGGGGGGTCCCACCAAGAGACCCAGTACTTC.

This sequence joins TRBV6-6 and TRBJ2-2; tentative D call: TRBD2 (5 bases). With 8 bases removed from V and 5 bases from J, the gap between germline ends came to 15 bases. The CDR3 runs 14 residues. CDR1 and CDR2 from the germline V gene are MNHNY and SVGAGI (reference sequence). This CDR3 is CASGSGSLTGELFF. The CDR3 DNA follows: TGTGCCAGCGGGTCGGGGTCCCTTACCGGGGAGCTGTTTTTT.

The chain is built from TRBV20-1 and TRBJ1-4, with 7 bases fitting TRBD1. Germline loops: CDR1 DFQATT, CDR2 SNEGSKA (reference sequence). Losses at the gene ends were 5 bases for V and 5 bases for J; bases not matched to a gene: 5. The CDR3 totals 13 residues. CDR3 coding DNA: TGCAGTGCTTCCGTGACAGGGAATGAAAAACTGTTTTTT. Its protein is CSASVTGNEKLFF.

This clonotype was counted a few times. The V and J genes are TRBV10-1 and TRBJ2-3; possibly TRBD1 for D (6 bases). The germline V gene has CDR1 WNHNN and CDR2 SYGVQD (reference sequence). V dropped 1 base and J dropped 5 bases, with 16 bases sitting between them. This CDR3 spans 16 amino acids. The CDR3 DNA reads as TGCGCCAGCAGTGAGTTCCAGGGGACAACTGTAGATACGCAGTATTTT. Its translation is CASSEFQGTTVDTQYF.

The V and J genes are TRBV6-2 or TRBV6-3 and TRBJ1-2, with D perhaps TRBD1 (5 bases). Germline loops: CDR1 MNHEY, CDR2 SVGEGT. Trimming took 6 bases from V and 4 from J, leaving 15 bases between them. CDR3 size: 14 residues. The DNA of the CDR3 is TGTGCCAGCAGAAAACCCGGGACGGCCTATGGCTACACCTTC. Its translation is CASRKPGTAYGYTF.

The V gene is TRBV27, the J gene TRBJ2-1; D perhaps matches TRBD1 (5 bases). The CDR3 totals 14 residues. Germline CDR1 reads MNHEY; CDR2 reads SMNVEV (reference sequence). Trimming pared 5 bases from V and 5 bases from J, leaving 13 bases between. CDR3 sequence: CASSPQGFHNEQFF. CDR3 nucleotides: TGTGCCAGCAGTCCCCAGGGATTCCACAATGAGCAGTTCTTC.

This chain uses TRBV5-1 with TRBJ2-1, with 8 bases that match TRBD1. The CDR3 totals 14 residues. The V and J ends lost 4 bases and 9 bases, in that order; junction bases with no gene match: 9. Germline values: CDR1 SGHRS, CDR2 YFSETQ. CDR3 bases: TGCGCCAGCAGCGCAGGACAGGGCAGTCTTGAGCAGTTCTTC. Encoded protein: CASSAGQGSLEQFF.

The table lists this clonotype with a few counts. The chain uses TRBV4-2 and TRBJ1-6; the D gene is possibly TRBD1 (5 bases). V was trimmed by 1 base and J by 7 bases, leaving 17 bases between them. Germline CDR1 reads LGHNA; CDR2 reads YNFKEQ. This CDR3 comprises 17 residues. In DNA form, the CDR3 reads TGTGCCAGCAGCCAAGTGTCGATTCGGGCAGGGAATTCACCCCTCCACTTT. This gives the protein CASSQVSIRAGNSPLHF.

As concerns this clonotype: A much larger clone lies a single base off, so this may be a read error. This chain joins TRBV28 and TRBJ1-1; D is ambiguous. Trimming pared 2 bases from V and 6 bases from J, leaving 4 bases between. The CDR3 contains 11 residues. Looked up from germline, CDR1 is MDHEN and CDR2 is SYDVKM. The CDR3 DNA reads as TGTGCCAGCAGTTTACCCTCTGAAGCTTTCTTT. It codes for CASSLPSEAFF. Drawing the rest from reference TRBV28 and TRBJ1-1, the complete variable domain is DVKVTQSSRYLVKRTGEKVFLECVQDMDHENMFWYRQDPGLGLRLIYFSYDVKMKEKGDIPEGYSVSREKKERFSLILESASTNQTSMYLCASSLPSEAFFGQGTRLTVV.

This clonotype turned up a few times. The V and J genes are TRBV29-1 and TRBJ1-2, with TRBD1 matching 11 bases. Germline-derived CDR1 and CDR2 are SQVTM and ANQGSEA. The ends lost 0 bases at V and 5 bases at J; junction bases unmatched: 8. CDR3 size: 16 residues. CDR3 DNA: TGCAGCGTTGAAGATCTTATAGGGGACAGGGGGTATGGCTACACCTTC. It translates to CSVEDLIGDRGYGYTF.